Shown below are 17 T cell receptor beta chains from a single sample sequenced in a study of cytomegalovirus exposure and HLA in healthy donors. Researchers ran the PCR with 60 Vbeta and 13 Jbeta primers. Produced via immunoSEQ multiplex PCR; TCRdb's table is partial and in-frame only. The table includes 190,000 or so clones, roughly 87% detected once. Sequenced material: PBMCs. These receptor sequences come from a man between 50 and 59 years old in good health and CMV-seronegative.

With regard to this clone: A read error may produce the germline difference seen at one junction end. The J gene is TRBJ1-2, the V gene TRBV7-9, with D maybe TRBD1 (6 bases). The germline gives CDR1 SEHNR, CDR2 FQNEAQ (reference sequence). CDR3 size: 11 residues. CDR3 in DNA: TGTTCCAGCAGATCAGGGGATGGCTACACCTTC. Protein product: CSSRSGDGYTF.

The chain has TRBV5-1 and TRBJ2-5, with TRBD2 as a possible D gene (6 bases). V lost 0 bases, J lost 5 bases, and 14 bases lay in between. In germline, CDR1 is SGHRS, CDR2 YFSETQ. This CDR3 has 15 amino acids. The DNA for the CDR3 is TGCGCCAGCAGCTTGGTCCGGGAGCGGCGGGAGACCCAGTACTTC. Protein product: CASSLVRERRETQYF.

This chain joins TRBV28 and TRBJ1-1, with 12 bases that match TRBD1. The ends lost 3 bases at V and 1 base at J; junction bases unmatched: 3. Germline loops: CDR1 MDHEN, CDR2 SYDVKM. The CDR3 runs to 16 residues. The chain's CDR3 is CASSFPGQGANTEAFF. For the CDR3, the DNA is TGTGCCAGCAGTTTTCCGGGACAGGGGGCGAACACTGAAGCTTTCTTT.

The chain uses TRBV14 and TRBJ1-1; 7 bases agree with TRBD1. Germline CDR1 is SGHDN and CDR2 is FVKESK. The CDR3 consists of 15 residues. J was trimmed by 5 bases and V by 1 base; bases with no gene match: 7. The CDR3 bases are TGTGCCAGCAGCCAAGGACAGGGTCAGGGGACTGAAGCTTTCTTT. Protein product: CASSQGQGQGTEAFF.

The chain combines TRBV6-5 with TRBJ1-2; tentatively, D is TRBD1 (6 bases). The CDR3 consists of 12 residues. From germline, CDR1 is MNHEY and CDR2 SVGAGI. The V end lost 5 bases, the J end lost 7 bases, and 11 bases lay between the germline ends. CDR3 coding DNA: TGTGCCAGCAGTGAAGCGACAGGTGGCTACACCTTC. Its translation is CASSEATGGYTF.

The chain is built from TRBV7-2 and TRBJ1-2; possible D gene TRBD1, 6 bases. CDR3 length: 12 amino acids. V lost 2 bases, J lost 5 bases, and 6 bases lay in between. Germline V CDR1 and CDR2: SGHTA, FQGNSA. The CDR3 bases are TGTGCCAGCAGCTTACAGGGGTATGGCTACACCTTC. It encodes CASSLQGYGYTF.

The V gene is TRBV7-9, the J gene TRBJ1-2; TRBD1 matches at 7 bases. CDR3 length equals 17 residues. Trimming removed 4 bases from V and 4 bases from J; junction bases left unmatched: 15. The germline gives CDR1 SEHNR, CDR2 FQNEAQ (reference sequence). CDR3 DNA sequence: TGTGCCAGCAGCTCCCGGGACAGTCATCCAAAGGGCTATGGCTACACCTTC. As protein: CASSSRDSHPKGYGYTF.

Here the CDR3 DNA reads TGTGCCAGCAGCCGAATATCAGGGGAGAACACCGGGGAGCTGTTTTTT. Residues: CASSRISGENTGELFF. J is TRBJ2-2 and V is TRBV11-3; D might be TRBD1 (6 bases). The CDR3 contains 16 residues. Trimming stripped 5 bases from V and 1 base from J, with 14 bases between. Germline assignment: CDR1 SGHNT and CDR2 YENEEA. Full variable domain (missing parts from reference TRBV11-3 and TRBJ2-2): EAGVVQSPRYKIIEKKQPVAFWCNPISGHNTLYWYLQNLGQGPELLIRYENEEAVDDSQLPKDRFSAERLKGVDSTLKIQPAELGDSAVYLCASSRISGENTGELFFGEGSRLTVL.

The rearrangement uses TRBV7-6 and TRBJ2-2; 10 nucleotides agree with TRBD1. The CDR3 contains 16 residues. J was trimmed by 4 bases and V by 2 bases; bases with no gene match: 4. Germline loops: CDR1 SGHVS, CDR2 FNYEAQ. CDR3 sequence: CASSLRQGAGTGELFF. The CDR3 DNA follows: TGTGCCAGCAGCTTAAGACAGGGGGCAGGCACCGGGGAGCTGTTTTTT.

The gene calls are TRBV7-2 and TRBJ2-1, with D perhaps TRBD2 (6 bases). The CDR3 runs to 14 residues. Trimming removed 8 bases from V and 2 bases from J, with 13 bases in between. Per germline, CDR1 SGHTA and CDR2 FQGNSA. DNA for the CDR3: TGTGCCAGCGGAGAGCGGGCGGCCTACAATGAGCAGTTCTTC. Translated, it gives CASGERAAYNEQFF.

V gene TRBV2 combines with J gene TRBJ2-1; D gene unclear. Trimming took off 7 bases at V and 0 bases at J, with 13 bases between the two ends. The CDR3 is made up of 15 amino acids. CDR1 is SNHLY, CDR2 FYNNEI, per germline. In DNA form, the CDR3 reads TGTGCCAGCACCCCCAGAGCGAACTCCTACAATGAGCAGTTCTTC. Translating gives CASTPRANSYNEQFF.

J is TRBJ1-6 and V is TRBV18; no firm D call. Trimming took off 5 bases at V and 7 bases at J, with 9 bases between the two ends. Germline CDR1 is KGHSH and CDR2 is LQKENI. This CDR3 spans 13 amino acids. The DNA for the CDR3 is TGTGCCAGCTCAAGAGCATTCAATTCACCCCTCCACTTT. As protein: CASSRAFNSPLHF.

This chain joins TRBV27 and TRBJ2-3; D might be TRBD1 (6 bases). CDR1 is MNHEY, CDR2 SMNVEV, per germline (reference sequence). Trimming left V 4 bases short and J 2 bases short, with 10 bases between. CDR3 length: 14 residues. The DNA for the CDR3 is TGTGCCAGCAGTTCCGGGACATACACAGATACGCAGTATTTT. It specifies CASSSGTYTDTQYF.

The rearrangement joins TRBV6-5 to TRBJ1-5; D is unclear. The germline V gene has CDR1 MNHEY and CDR2 SVGAGI. Trimming pared 6 bases from V and 0 bases from J, leaving 6 bases between. The length of the CDR3 is 13 residues. CDR3: CASSGDSNQPQHF. The CDR3 DNA is TGTGCCAGCAGCGGGGATAGCAATCAGCCCCAGCATTTT.

The chain combines TRBV7-2 with TRBJ2-1, with 11 positions matching TRBD2. Germline CDR1 reads SGHTA; CDR2 reads FQGNSA. The CDR3 has 16 amino acids. Losses at the gene ends were 1 base for V and 7 bases for J; bases not matched to a gene: 6. The CDR3 is CASSLGISGGANEQFF. The DNA of the CDR3 is TGTGCCAGCAGCTTAGGGATTAGCGGGGGGGCGAATGAGCAGTTCTTC.

The chain uses TRBV9 and TRBJ2-1; 11 bases are shared with TRBD1. The junction had 11 bases not matched to a gene; V was cut back by 4 bases and J by 5 bases. CDR3 length: 17 amino acids. Germline CDR1 and CDR2: SGDLS and YYNGEE. This chain's CDR3 is CASSRGQGAADDNEQFF. The CDR3, as DNA: TGTGCCAGCAGCAGAGGACAGGGGGCGGCCGATGACAATGAGCAGTTCTTC.

The chain joins TRBV21-1 to TRBJ2-7; no DNA check was done on the table's D call, TRBD1. TRBV21-1 is deemed a pseudogene. CDR3 length: 14 residues. Here the CDR3 reads CASSRFDRGSEQYF. Here the CDR3 DNA reads TGTGCCAGCAGCAGGTTCGACAGGGGAAGCGAGCAGTACTTC.